Below, 19 T cell receptor beta chains from the same sample are listed, as sequenced in a study of blood T cell repertoires in COVID-19. Repertoires were generated with immunoSEQ multiplex PCR, while TCRdb's copy carries only in-frame clones and drops some. Among around 150,000 clones, roughly 80% were seen once, and the ten largest hold 16%. Sequencing used peripheral blood. These receptors originate from a middle-aged man with acute or convalescent COVID-19.

The V and J genes are TRBV5-4 and TRBJ2-5; perhaps TRBD2 as D (5 bases). The V and J ends lost 4 bases and 5 bases respectively, with 9 bases between them. Germline V CDR1 and CDR2: SGHNT, YYREEE (reference sequence). The CDR3 length is 12 residues. DNA for the CDR3: TGTGCCAGCAGCCGTTCGGGGGAGACCCAGTACTTC. Its translation is CASSRSGETQYF.

This chain connects TRBV5-1 to TRBJ1-1; D remains ambiguous. Germline V CDR1 and CDR2: SGHRS, YFSETQ. There are 15 residues in the CDR3. V was trimmed by 0 bases and J by 0 bases, leaving 9 bases between them. The CDR3 bases are TGCGCCAGCAGCTTGGGAGGGTCCATGAACACTGAAGCTTTCTTT. Translation gives CASSLGGSMNTEAFF. Full variable domain (outside the CDR3, taken from reference TRBV5-1 and TRBJ1-1): KAGVTQTPRYLIKTRGQQVTLSCSPISGHRSVSWYQQTPGQGLQFLFEYFSETQRNKGNFPGRFSGRQFSNSRSEMNVSTLELGDSALYLCASSLGGSMNTEAFFGQGTRLTVV.

The CDR3 region has the DNA TGCGCCAGCAGCTTACAGGGGCCTTACTCCTACGAGCAGTACGTC. Protein product: CASSLQGPYSYEQYV. The J gene is TRBJ2-7, the V gene TRBV5-1, with 7 bases identical to TRBD1. The junction had 5 bases not matched to a gene; V was cut back by 2 bases and J by 0 bases. The CDR3 runs to 15 residues. Germline-derived CDR1 and CDR2 are SGHRS and YFSETQ.

The rearrangement uses TRBV4-1 and TRBJ1-2; unclear D gene. The V end was cut by 0 bases, the J end by 2 bases, with 22 bases between. The CDR3 has 19 residues. Germline CDR1 reads MGHRA; CDR2 reads YSYEKL. The DNA for the CDR3 is TGCGCCAGCAGCCAAGATCATGGCCGGGGAGGTAGATTCAACTATGGCTACACCTTC. Protein product: CASSQDHGRGGRFNYGYTF.

This rearrangement joins TRBV6-5 to TRBJ2-3; D is perhaps TRBD2 (6 bases). Germline lookup yields CDR1 MNHEY and CDR2 SVGAGI. There are 15 residues in the CDR3. The V and J ends lost 10 bases and 1 base respectively, with 18 bases between them. CDR3 in DNA: TGTGCCAACCTCGTACGGGACTCCCGCACAGATACGCAGTATTTT. This codes for CANLVRDSRTDTQYF.

This clone has only one observation. The rearrangement joins TRBV5-6 to TRBJ2-3; a possible D gene is TRBD1 (5 bases). Germline V gives CDR1 SGHDT, CDR2 YYEEEE. Trimming took off 2 bases at V and 5 bases at J, with 12 bases between the two ends. This CDR3 comprises 14 residues. CDR3 residues: CASSFSRGQDTQYF. The CDR3 nucleotides are TGTGCCAGCAGCTTTTCCCGAGGACAAGATACGCAGTATTTT.

This clone was detected once. This specimen includes other DNA sequences encoding the same CDR3. The chain is built from TRBV11-2 and TRBJ2-1; tentative D call: TRBD2 (6 bases). CDR1 is SGHAT, CDR2 FQNNGV, per germline. V lost 0 bases and J lost 0, with 6 bases in between. The CDR3 covers 15 residues. The DNA for the CDR3 is TGTGCCAGCAGCTTAGAGGGGGGCTCCTACAATGAGCAGTTCTTC. Translating it yields CASSLEGGSYNEQFF.

As regards this clone: The same CDR3 arises from other DNA sequences in this sample as well. The rearrangement joins TRBV7-9 to TRBJ1-5; 10 bases fit TRBD1. The ends lost 5 bases at V and 7 bases at J; junction bases unmatched: 5. Germline CDR1 is SEHNR and CDR2 is FQNEAQ (reference sequence). CDR3 size: 14 residues. In DNA form, the CDR3 reads TGTGCCAGCAGCCTAGGGACAGGGGAACAGCCCCAGCATTTT. It yields the protein CASSLGTGEQPQHF. The full variable domain, in which reference TRBV7-9 and TRBJ1-5 provide the parts outside the CDR3, is DTGVSQNPRHKITKRGQNVTFRCDPISEHNRLYWYRQTLGQGPEFLTYFQNEAQLEKSRLLSDRFSAERPKGSFSTLEIQRTEQGDSAMYLCASSLGTGEQPQHFGDGTRLSIL.

CDR3 sequence reads: CASSPFPGGGNSGGYTF. CDR3 DNA sequence: TGCGCCAGCAGCCCCTTTCCCGGGGGGGGCAATTCGGGAGGCTACACCTTC. The chain carries TRBV5-1 and TRBJ1-2, with TRBD1 as a possible D gene (6 bases). CDR3 length: 17 amino acids. CDR1 SGHRS and CDR2 YFSETQ come from the germline V gene. With 4 bases removed from V and 8 bases from J, the gap between germline ends came to 27 bases.

The chain combines TRBV19 with TRBJ1-5, with TRBD1 identical over 12 bases. The CDR3 is made up of 15 amino acids. With 5 bases clipped from V and 6 bases from J, the junction kept 5 bases outside the gene matches. Germline V gene data show CDR1 as LNHDA and CDR2 as SQIVND (reference sequence). The CDR3 region is CASSPGTGGSQPQHF. Here the CDR3 DNA reads TGTGCCAGTAGTCCCGGGACAGGGGGCTCTCAGCCCCAGCATTTT. The full variable domain, its missing parts supplied by reference TRBV19 and TRBJ1-5, is DGGITQSPKYLFRKEGQNVTLSCEQNLNHDAMYWYRQDPGQGLRLIYYSQIVNDFQKGDIAEGYSVSREKKESFPLTVTSAQKNPTAFYLCASSPGTGGSQPQHFGDGTRLSIL.

This clone occurred once. The chain links TRBV29-1 to TRBJ1-1; tentatively, D is TRBD1 (5 bases). Deletions cut 1 base from V and 1 base from J, with 7 bases between. CDR3 length equals 13 residues. Germline loops: CDR1 SQVTM, CDR2 ANQGSEA. Written as DNA, the CDR3 is TGCAGCGTTGAAGGACAGAGGAACACTGAAGCTTTCTTT. Its translation is CSVEGQRNTEAFF.

The chain combines TRBV27 with TRBJ2-7, with a weak D call TRBD1 (5 bases). CDR3 length equals 14 residues. In germline, CDR1 is MNHEY, CDR2 SMNVEV (reference sequence). Between the trimmed V and J ends, which lost 3 bases and 2 bases, there was a span of 11 bases. CDR3: CASSFLGQTYEQYF. DNA for the CDR3: TGTGCCAGCAGTTTCCTGGGGCAGACCTACGAGCAGTACTTC.

The chain uses TRBV6-5 and TRBJ2-7; tentative D call: TRBD1 (5 bases). The length of the CDR3 is 14 residues. V gave up 2 bases and J gave up 6 bases, with 14 bases separating them. Germline V gene lookup returns CDR1 MNHEY and CDR2 SVGAGI. This CDR3 reads CASSYRGSSGEQYV. The DNA of the CDR3 is TGTGCCAGCAGTTACAGGGGATCCTCAGGCGAGCAGTACGTC.

This sequence joins TRBV12-3 or TRBV12-4 and TRBJ1-2; D not resolved. V was shortened by 3 bases and J by 4 bases, with 9 bases between the two germline ends. The CDR3 totals 13 residues. The CDR3 DNA follows: TGTGCCAGCAGTTTCGCGGCAATCTATGGCTACACCTTC. It specifies CASSFAAIYGYTF.

This clone was counted once. The chain combines TRBV6-2 or TRBV6-3 with TRBJ2-3, with TRBD2 matching over 15 bases. V dropped 4 bases and J dropped 3; count of bases not matched to a gene: 5. Germline values: CDR1 MNHEY, CDR2 SVGEGT. The length of the CDR3 is 17 residues. The CDR3 protein is CASSWTSGGVATDTQYF. The CDR3 nucleotides are TGTGCCAGCAGTTGGACTAGCGGGGGGGTGGCGACAGATACGCAGTATTTT.

This clone was recorded many times. The chain is built from TRBV10-1 and TRBJ2-7, with D maybe TRBD2 (5 bases). Germline assignment: CDR1 WNHNN and CDR2 SYGVQD (reference sequence). The CDR3 runs 20 residues. The V end lost 8 bases, the J end lost 1 base, and 33 bases lay between the germline ends. CDR3 bases: TGCGCCAGCCCCCGAACAGCGCCAGCCCCCCGGGATTACTTGTCCTACGAGCAGTACGTC. Translation gives CASPRTAPAPRDYLSYEQYV.

The chain has TRBV5-1 and TRBJ1-1; D unclear. The V gene's germline CDR1 is SGHRS and CDR2 YFSETQ. Trimming shortened V by 4 bases and J by 6 bases, and 19 bases separated the two germline ends. CDR3 size: 15 residues. CDR3 in amino acids: CASSPEGGVVAEAFF. For the CDR3, the DNA is TGCGCCAGCAGCCCGGAAGGCGGGGTAGTTGCTGAAGCTTTCTTT.

Sample share makes this clone medium-sized. The rearrangement links TRBV5-4 to TRBJ1-1, with D maybe TRBD1 (5 bases). The CDR3 has 15 amino acids. V dropped 0 bases and J dropped 0 bases, with 9 bases sitting between them. Germline V gene sequence: CDR1 SGHNT, CDR2 YYREEE (reference sequence). This chain's CDR3 is CASSLAGGLNTEAFF. The CDR3 region has the DNA TGTGCCAGCAGCTTGGCGGGGGGTCTGAACACTGAAGCTTTCTTT.

The rearrangement links TRBV24-1 to TRBJ2-3; 8 nucleotides line up with TRBD2. The germline CDR1 and CDR2 sequences are KGHDR and SFDVKD. J was trimmed by 6 bases and V by 3 bases; bases with no gene match: 4. CDR3 length: 14 amino acids. CDR3 DNA sequence: TGTGCCACCAGTGATCCGGCGGGGGGCGATACGCAGTATTTT. Protein sequence: CATSDPAGGDTQYF.